A selection of T cell receptor beta chains follows, all from one sample in a study of lung T cells in sarcoidosis with Löfgren's syndrome. One entry per CDR3 protein, called by TCRdb with MiXCR from the reads. The repertoire holds roughly 63,000 distinct CDR3 sequences, with 20% to 25% as singletons. The sequenced sample consisted of CD4+ T cells from PBMCs. Receptor source: a human donor with sarcoidosis (Löfgren's syndrome or another form), or a control subject (not recorded which). Both conserved end residues are trimmed from each CDR3.

V gene	J gene	CDR3 protein
TRBV11-2	TRBJ2-6	ASSLLRGSGANVLT
TRBV2	TRBJ1-1	ASSLRQGMNTETF
TRBV4-1	TRBJ2-6	ASSQGGSRANVLT
TRBV6-1	TRBJ2-3	ASSEEIARTGAEDTQY
TRBV5-1	TRBJ2-1	ASSLGNEQF
TRBV12-3/TRBV12-4	TRBJ1-4	ASSFRGTNEKLF
TRBV5-4	TRBJ2-6	ASKLGDTHSGANVLT
TRBV27	TRBJ2-3	ASSFGGWTDTQY
TRBV20-1	TRBJ1-5	SARGGGSNQPQH
TRBV11-2	TRBJ1-5	ASSQGRDTSNQPQH
TRBV11-2	TRBJ1-6	ASSLGGSPGNSPLH
TRBV10-3	TRBJ2-1	AISEEGSTNEQF
TRBV20-1	TRBJ1-3	SARAFGTGASSGNTIY
TRBV7-2	TRBJ2-3	ASSHGGYTDTQY
TRBV19	TRBJ2-1	ASSTRASYNEQF
TRBV7-9	TRBJ1-3	ASSPFLGASGNTIY
TRBV6-2/TRBV6-3	TRBJ1-5	ASSYSSGQPQH
TRBV3-1	TRBJ2-3	ASSIRDRGADTQY
TRBV19	TRBJ1-5	ASSNPGGVKDQPQH
TRBV20-1	TRBJ2-5	SAMRPSGVPLQETQY
TRBV12-3/TRBV12-4	TRBJ2-6	ASRDRVLAGANVLT
TRBV20-1	TRBJ1-5	SARGEYSNQPQH
TRBV4-1	TRBJ2-5	ASSRKEGLDETQY
TRBV24-1	TRBJ2-5	ATSDLSGGRAETQY
TRBV20-1	TRBJ2-7	SARPGTGLYEQY
TRBV20-1	TRBJ2-7	SASKGANEQY
TRBV6-2/TRBV6-3	TRBJ1-1	ASAAVQCTEAF
TRBV2	TRBJ2-2	ASRISRGNTGELF
TRBV6-1	TRBJ2-7	ASSRTSYEQY
TRBV18	TRBJ2-3	ASSPDRDNTDTQY
TRBV2	TRBJ2-3	SSKYRQTDTQY
TRBV6-5	TRBJ1-2	ASSYDRGNGYT
TRBV24-1	TRBJ2-1	ATSDPGGGGVYNEQF
TRBV7-2	TRBJ2-5	ASSAAGLSETQY
TRBV2	TRBJ1-4	ASSVTGQLNEKLF
TRBV4-1	TRBJ2-5	ASSQAARVETQY
TRBV25-1	TRBJ2-7	ASSEFGTGGEQY
TRBV6-1	TRBJ2-3	ASKTSTDTQY
TRBV24-1	TRBJ2-1	ATSDSKGRTATSGRVHEQF
TRBV12-3/TRBV12-4	TRBJ1-5	ASSLGTGGFDQPQH
TRBV20-1	TRBJ1-1	SARGRSMNTEAF
TRBV5-4	TRBJ2-5	ASSLLQGETQY
TRBV12-3/TRBV12-4	TRBJ2-1	ASSLRGYEQF
TRBV10-3	TRBJ2-1	AISERAGEQF
TRBV28	TRBJ1-5	ASKRARQGVSQPQH
TRBV27	TRBJ1-5	ATRAGGLYNQPQH
TRBV27	TRBJ2-2	ASSPGLNTGELF
TRBV28	TRBJ2-1	ASSSSGPANEQF
TRBV27	TRBJ2-1	ASSPWVGGRGRF
TRBV6-2/TRBV6-3	TRBJ2-4	ASSYSLTAKNIQY